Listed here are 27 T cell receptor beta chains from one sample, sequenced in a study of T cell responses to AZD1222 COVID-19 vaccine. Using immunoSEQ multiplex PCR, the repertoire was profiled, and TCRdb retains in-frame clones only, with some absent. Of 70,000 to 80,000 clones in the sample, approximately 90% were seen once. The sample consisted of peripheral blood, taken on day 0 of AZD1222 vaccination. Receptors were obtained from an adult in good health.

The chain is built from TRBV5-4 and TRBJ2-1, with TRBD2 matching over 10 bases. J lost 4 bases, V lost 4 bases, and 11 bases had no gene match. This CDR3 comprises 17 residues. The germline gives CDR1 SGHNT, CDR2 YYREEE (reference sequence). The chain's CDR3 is CASSPTLQREGYNEQFF. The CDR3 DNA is TGTGCCAGCAGCCCCACGTTGCAGCGGGAGGGTTACAATGAGCAGTTCTTC.

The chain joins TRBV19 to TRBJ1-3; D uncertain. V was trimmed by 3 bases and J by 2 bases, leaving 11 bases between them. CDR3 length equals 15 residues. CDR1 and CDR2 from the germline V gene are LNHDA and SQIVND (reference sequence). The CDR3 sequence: CASSIPGRTGNTIYF. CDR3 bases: TGTGCCAGTAGTATTCCTGGGCGGACTGGAAACACCATATATTTT.

The CDR3 nucleotides are TGTGCCAGCTCACCACCGTACTCCTCGAACGGCGGCGAGCAGTACTTC. Its protein product is CASSPPYSSNGGEQYF. V usage is TRBV18 and J usage is TRBJ2-7; no reliable D call. The germline V and J ends were trimmed by 0 bases and 6 bases, with 18 bases remaining between them. Germline CDR1 reads KGHSH; CDR2 reads LQKENI. CDR3 length equals 16 residues.

CDR3 in amino acids: CSVALIGTGGGQYF. CDR3 bases: TGCAGCGTGGCCCTCATCGGGACAGGGGGAGGGCAGTACTTC. The gene calls are TRBV29-1 and TRBJ2-7; 11 bases are shared with TRBD1. The CDR3 length is 14 residues. Germline CDR1 is SQVTM and CDR2 is ANQGSEA. J gave up 9 bases and V 6 bases, and 13 bases lay outside the gene matches.

The CDR3 reads CASSEALAGFTEAFF. In DNA form, the CDR3 reads TGTGCCAGCAGTGAAGCGCTTGCAGGGTTCACTGAAGCTTTCTTT. The chain is built from TRBV2 and TRBJ1-1; maybe TRBD1 (5 bases). Trimming shortened V by 0 bases and J by 4 bases, and 12 bases separated the two germline ends. There are 15 residues in the CDR3. Germline values: CDR1 SNHLY, CDR2 FYNNEI.

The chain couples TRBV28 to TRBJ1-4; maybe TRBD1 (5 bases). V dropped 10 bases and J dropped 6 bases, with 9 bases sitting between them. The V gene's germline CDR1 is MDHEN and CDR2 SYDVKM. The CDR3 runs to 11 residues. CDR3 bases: TGTGCCACCGGGGCAGATGAAAAACTGTTTTTT. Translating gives CATGADEKLFF.

The CDR3 region is CASSFGVSGANVLTF. The CDR3 nucleotides read TGTGCCAGCAGCTTTGGGGTCTCTGGGGCCAACGTCCTGACTTTC. The V call is TRBV5-6, the J call TRBJ2-6; D not resolved. The germline V gene encodes CDR1 SGHDT and CDR2 YYEEEE. The V and J ends lost 2 bases and 0 bases respectively, with 6 bases between them. The CDR3 spans 15 residues.

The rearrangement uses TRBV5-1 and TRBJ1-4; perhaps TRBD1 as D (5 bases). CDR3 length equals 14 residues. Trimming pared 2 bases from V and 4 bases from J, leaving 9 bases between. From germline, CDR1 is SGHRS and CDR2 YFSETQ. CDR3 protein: CASSFGTDNEKLFF. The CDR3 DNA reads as TGCGCCAGCAGCTTTGGGACGGATAATGAAAAACTGTTTTTT.

The CDR3 nucleotides are TGTGCCAGCAGTCGAGCGGGACCACAGTACTTC. Its protein product is CASSRAGPQYF. The chain uses TRBV14 and TRBJ2-7; 7 bases are a match to TRBD2. CDR3 size: 11 residues. After removal of 6 bases from V and 10 bases from J, the junction contained 6 bases not matched to a gene. The V gene's germline CDR1 is SGHDN and CDR2 FVKESK.

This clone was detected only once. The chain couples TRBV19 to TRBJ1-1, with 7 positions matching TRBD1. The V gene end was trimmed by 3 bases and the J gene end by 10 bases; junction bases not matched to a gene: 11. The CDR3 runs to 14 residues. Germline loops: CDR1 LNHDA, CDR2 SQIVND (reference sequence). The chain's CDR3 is CASSIIGQALGAFF. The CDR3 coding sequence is TGTGCCAGTAGTATTATCGGACAGGCTCTAGGAGCTTTCTTT.

CDR3 residues: CASSQDKGVGEQFF. In nucleotides, the CDR3 is TGTGCCAGCAGCCAAGATAAAGGGGTAGGTGAGCAGTTCTTC. The chain links TRBV3-1 (or the pseudogene TRBV3-2) to TRBJ2-1; TRBD1 is a possible D gene (5 bases). The CDR3 length is 14 residues. The V end lost 0 bases, the J end lost 9 bases, and 12 bases lay between the germline ends. Germline V CDR1 and CDR2: LGHDT, YNNKEL (reference sequence).

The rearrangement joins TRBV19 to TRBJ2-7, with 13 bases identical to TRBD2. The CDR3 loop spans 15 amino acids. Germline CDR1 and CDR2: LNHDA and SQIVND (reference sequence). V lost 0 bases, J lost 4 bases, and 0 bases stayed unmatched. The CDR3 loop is CASSIETSGRYEQYF. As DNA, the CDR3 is TGTGCCAGTAGTATAGAGACTAGCGGGAGGTACGAGCAGTACTTC.

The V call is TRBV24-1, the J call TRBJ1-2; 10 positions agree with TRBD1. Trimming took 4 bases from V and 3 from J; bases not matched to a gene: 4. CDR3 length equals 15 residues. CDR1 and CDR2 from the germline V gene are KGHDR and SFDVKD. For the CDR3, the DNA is TGTGCCACCAGTGAGGGACAGGGGCGGGACTATGGCTACACCTTC. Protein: CATSEGQGRDYGYTF.

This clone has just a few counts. This CDR3 is CASAQANSGNTIYF. The CDR3 nucleotides read TGTGCCAGCGCACAGGCGAACTCTGGAAACACCATATATTTT. V usage is TRBV5-4 and J usage is TRBJ1-3, with a possible D match to TRBD1 (5 bases). V gave up 7 bases and J gave up 0 bases, with 11 bases separating them. The CDR3 sequence is 14 residues long. Germline V gene lookup returns CDR1 SGHNT and CDR2 YYREEE (reference sequence). The entire variable domain, with the rest obtained from reference TRBV5-4 and TRBJ1-3, is as follows: ETGVTQSPTHLIKTRGQQVTLRCSSQSGHNTVSWYQQALGQGPQFIFQYYREEENGRGNFPPRFSGLQFPNYSSELNVNALELDDSALYLCASAQANSGNTIYFGEGSWLTVV.

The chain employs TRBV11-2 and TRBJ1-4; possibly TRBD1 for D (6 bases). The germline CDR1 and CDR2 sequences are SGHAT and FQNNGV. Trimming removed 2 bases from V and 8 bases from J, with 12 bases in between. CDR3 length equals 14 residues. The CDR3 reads CASSLRGVGEKLFF. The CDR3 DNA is TGTGCCAGCAGCTTAAGGGGGGTTGGCGAAAAACTGTTTTTT. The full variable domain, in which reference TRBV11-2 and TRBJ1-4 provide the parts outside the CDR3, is EAGVAQSPRYKIIEKRQSVAFWCNPISGHATLYWYQQILGQGPKLLIQFQNNGVVDDSQLPKDRFSAERLKGVDSTLKIQPAKLEDSAVYLCASSLRGVGEKLFFGSGTQLSVL.

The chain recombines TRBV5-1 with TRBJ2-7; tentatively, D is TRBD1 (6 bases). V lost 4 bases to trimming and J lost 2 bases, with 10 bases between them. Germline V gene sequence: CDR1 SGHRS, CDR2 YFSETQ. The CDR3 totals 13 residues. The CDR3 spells CASSVDSTYEQYF. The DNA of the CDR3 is TGCGCCAGCAGCGTGGACAGTACCTACGAGCAGTACTTC.

The CDR3 nucleotides read TGTGCCAGCAACGAACTAGCGGGATACACAGATACGCAGTATTTT. This gives the protein CASNELAGYTDTQYF. This chain uses TRBV6-5 with TRBJ2-3, with TRBD2 identical over 10 bases. Trimming removed 7 bases from V and 2 bases from J; junction bases left unmatched: 6. Germline CDR1 reads MNHEY; CDR2 reads SVGAGI. The CDR3 loop spans 15 amino acids.

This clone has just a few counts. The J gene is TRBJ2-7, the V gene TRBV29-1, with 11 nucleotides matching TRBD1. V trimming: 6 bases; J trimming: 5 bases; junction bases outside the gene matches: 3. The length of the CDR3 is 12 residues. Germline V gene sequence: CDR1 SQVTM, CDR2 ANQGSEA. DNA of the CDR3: TGCAGCGTGGACAGGGGGCTCGACGAGCAGTACTTC. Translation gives CSVDRGLDEQYF.

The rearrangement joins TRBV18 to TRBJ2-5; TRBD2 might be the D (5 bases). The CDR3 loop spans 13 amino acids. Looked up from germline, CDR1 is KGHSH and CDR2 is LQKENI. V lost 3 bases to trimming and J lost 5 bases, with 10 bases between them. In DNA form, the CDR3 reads TGTGCCAGCTCACCGGGAGTGGAGGAGACCCAGTACTTC. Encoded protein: CASSPGVEETQYF. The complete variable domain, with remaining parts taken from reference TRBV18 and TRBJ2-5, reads NAGVMQNPRHLVRRRGQEARLRCSPMKGHSHVYWYRQLPEEGLKFMVYLQKENIIDESGMPKERFSAEFPKEGPSILRIQQVVRGDSAAYFCASSPGVEETQYFGPGTRLLVL.

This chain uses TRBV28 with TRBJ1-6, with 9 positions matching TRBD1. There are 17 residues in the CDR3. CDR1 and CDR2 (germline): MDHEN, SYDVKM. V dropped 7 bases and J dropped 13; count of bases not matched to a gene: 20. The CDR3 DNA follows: TGTGCCAGCACCCTAGGGGGAACAGGGGGCGGATATGGTCCCCTCCACTTT. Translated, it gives CASTLGGTGGGYGPLHF.

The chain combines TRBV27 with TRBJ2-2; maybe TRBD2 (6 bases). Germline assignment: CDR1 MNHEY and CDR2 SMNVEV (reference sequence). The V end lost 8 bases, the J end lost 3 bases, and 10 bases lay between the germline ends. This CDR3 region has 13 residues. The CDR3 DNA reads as TGTGCCAGCGGGAGGCGGTACACCGGGGAGCTGTTTTTT. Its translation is CASGRRYTGELFF.

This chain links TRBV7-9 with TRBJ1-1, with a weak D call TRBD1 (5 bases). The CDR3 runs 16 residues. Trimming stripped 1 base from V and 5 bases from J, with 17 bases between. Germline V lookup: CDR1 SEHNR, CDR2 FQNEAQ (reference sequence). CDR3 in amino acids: CASSLVWGDRGTEAFF. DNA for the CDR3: TGTGCCAGCAGCTTAGTGTGGGGTGATAGGGGAACTGAAGCTTTCTTT.

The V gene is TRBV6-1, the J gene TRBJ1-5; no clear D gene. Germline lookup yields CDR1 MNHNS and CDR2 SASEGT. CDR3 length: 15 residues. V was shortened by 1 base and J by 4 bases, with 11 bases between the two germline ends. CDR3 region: CASSEDVGLNQPQHF. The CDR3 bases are TGTGCCAGCAGTGAAGACGTGGGTTTGAATCAGCCCCAGCATTTT.

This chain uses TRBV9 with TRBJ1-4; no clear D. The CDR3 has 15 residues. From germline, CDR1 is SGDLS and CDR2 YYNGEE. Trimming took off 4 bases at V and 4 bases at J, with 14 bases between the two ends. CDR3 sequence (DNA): TGTGCCAGCAGCCCCAGGCCGGCCTTTAATGAAAAACTGTTTTTT. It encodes CASSPRPAFNEKLFF.

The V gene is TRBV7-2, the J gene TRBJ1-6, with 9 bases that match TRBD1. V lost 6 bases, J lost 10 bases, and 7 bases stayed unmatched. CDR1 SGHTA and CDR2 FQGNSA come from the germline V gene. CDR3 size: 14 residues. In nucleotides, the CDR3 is TGTGCCAGCAGACACACAGGGGGCGAATCACCCCTCCACTTT. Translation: CASRHTGGESPLHF.

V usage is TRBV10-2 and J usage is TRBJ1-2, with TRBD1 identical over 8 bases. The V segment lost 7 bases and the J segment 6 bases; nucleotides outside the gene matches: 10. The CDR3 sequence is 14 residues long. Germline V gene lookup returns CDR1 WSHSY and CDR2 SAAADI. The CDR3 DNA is TGCGCCAGCACAGCCGGGACAGGATCGGATGGCTACACCTTC. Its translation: CASTAGTGSDGYTF.

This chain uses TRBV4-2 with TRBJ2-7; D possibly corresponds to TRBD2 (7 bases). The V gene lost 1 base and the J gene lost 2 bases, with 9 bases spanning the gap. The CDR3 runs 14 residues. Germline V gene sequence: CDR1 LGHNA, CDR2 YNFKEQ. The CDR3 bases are TGTGCCAGCAGCCAAGGGGGGGGCACCTACGAGCAGTACTTC. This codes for CASSQGGGTYEQYF.